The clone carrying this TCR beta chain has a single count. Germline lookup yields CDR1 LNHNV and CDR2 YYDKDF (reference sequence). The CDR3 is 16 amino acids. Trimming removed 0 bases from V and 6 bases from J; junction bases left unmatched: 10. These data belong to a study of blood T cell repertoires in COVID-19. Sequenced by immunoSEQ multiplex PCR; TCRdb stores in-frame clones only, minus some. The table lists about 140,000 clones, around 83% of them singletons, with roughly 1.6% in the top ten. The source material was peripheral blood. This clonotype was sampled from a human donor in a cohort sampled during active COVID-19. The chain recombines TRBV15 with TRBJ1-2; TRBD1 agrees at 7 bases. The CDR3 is CATSRDRDSRIHGYTF. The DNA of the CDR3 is TGTGCCACCAGCAGAGACCGGGACAGTAGGATTCATGGCTACACCTTC.